Given below is one T cell receptor beta chain in context. Antigen: not known. Libraries were prepared by immunoSEQ multiplex PCR; TCRdb keeps only in-frame clonotypes and omits some of them. This sample has over 50,000 clones, with about 89% found just once. These data are taken from a study of T cell responses to AZD1222 COVID-19 vaccine. Broader study findings: Donors, mostly white British, included more females; clonal diversity was possibly underestimated. Repertoire sampling was restricted to post-peak T cell response timepoints. AZD1222 recipients seropositive at baseline numbered only five to seven. Reportedly, nearly half of unique spike TCRs recognized epitopes outside B.1.351/B.1.1.7 mutations.

Germline assignment: CDR1 LNHDA and CDR2 SQIVND (reference sequence). The length of the CDR3 is 13 residues. V dropped 9 bases and J dropped 6 bases, with 15 bases sitting between them. Material: peripheral blood, obtained 28 days after the second AZD1222 dose. V usage is TRBV19 and J usage is TRBJ1-5, with no clear D. The receptor's source is an adult who received the AZD1222 COVID-19 vaccine. In DNA, the CDR3 is TGTGCCAGCCAAACGTCCTGGGGTCAGCCCCAGCATTTT. It encodes CASQTSWGQPQHF. The complete variable domain, with remaining parts taken from reference TRBV19 and TRBJ1-5, reads DGGITQSPKYLFRKEGQNVTLSCEQNLNHDAMYWYRQDPGQGLRLIYYSQIVNDFQKGDIAEGYSVSREKKESFPLTVTSAQKNPTAFYLCASQTSWGQPQHFGDGTRLSIL.